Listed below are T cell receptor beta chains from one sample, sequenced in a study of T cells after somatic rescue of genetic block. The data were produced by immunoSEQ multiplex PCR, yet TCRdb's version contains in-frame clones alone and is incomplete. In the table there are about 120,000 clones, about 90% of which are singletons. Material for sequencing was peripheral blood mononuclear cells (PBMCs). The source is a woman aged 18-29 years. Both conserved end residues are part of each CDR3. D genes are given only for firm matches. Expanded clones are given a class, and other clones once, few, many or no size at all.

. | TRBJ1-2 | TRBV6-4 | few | TGTGCCAGCAGTGACTCGGGCAGCTATGGCTACACCTTC | CASSDSGSYGYTF
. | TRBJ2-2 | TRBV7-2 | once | TGTGCCAGCAGCCTCGGACAGAACACCGGGGAGCTGTTTTTT | CASSLGQNTGELFF
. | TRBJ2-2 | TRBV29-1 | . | TGCAGCGTCTCTACGGGAGCAAGCGCGAACACCGGGGAGCTGTTTTTT | CSVSTGASANTGELFF
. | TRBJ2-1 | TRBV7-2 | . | TGTGCCAGCAGCTTAGGAACTAGTGGCAGTGAGCAGTTCTTC | CASSLGTSGSEQFF
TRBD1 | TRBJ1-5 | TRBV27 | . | TGTGCCAGCAGTCCCGGACAGGAACGCAATCAGCCCCAGCATTTT | CASSPGQERNQPQHF
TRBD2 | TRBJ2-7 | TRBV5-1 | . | TGCGCCAGCAGCTTGGCTCCCCCGACTAGCGGGGGGACCTACGAGCAGTACTTC | CASSLAPPTSGGTYEQYF
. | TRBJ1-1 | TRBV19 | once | TGTGCCAGTAGGGAACCAGGCTTATCAAAGCCTGAAGCTTTCTTT | CASREPGLSKPEAFF
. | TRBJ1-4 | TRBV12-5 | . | TGTGCTAGTGGTTTGATTACAGCTAATGAAAAACTGTTTTTT | CASGLITANEKLFF
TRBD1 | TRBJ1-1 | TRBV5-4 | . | TGTGCCAGCAGCGGTCCACAGGGGTCTGAAACTGAAGCTTTCTTT | CASSGPQGSETEAFF
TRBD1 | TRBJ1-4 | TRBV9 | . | TGTGCCAGCAGCGTCGACAGGGGAGGGGGTGAAAAACTGTTTTTT | CASSVDRGGGEKLFF
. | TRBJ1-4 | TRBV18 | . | TGTGCCAGCTCACCATGGGTACAGAGCAATAATGAAAAACTGTTTTTT | CASSPWVQSNNEKLFF
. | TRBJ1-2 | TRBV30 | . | TGTGCCTGGAGTGTACAAGGATATGGCTACACCTTC | CAWSVQGYGYTF
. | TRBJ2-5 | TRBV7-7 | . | TGTGCCAGCAGCTTAAACAGTCAAGAGACCCAGTACTTC | CASSLNSQETQYF
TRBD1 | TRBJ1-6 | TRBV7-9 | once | TGTGCCAGCAGCGCTACCCGGGACAGGGAACTCCACTTT | CASSATRDRELHF
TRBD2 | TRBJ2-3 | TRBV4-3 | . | TGCGCCAGCAGCCAAAGGTCTAGCGGGACGGCCGATACGCAGTATTTT | CASSQRSSGTADTQYF
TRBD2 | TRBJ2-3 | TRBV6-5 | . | TGTGCCAGCAGTTACGCGGGGGAGACAGATACGCAGTATTTT | CASSYAGETDTQYF
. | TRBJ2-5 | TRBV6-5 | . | TGTGCCAGCAGTACGGACCGAGAAATACAAGAGACCCAGTACTTC | CASSTDREIQETQYF
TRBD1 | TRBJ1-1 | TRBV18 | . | TGTGCCAGCTCCCTGGGACAGGGGGCAGGAACTGAAGCTTTCTTT | CASSLGQGAGTEAFF
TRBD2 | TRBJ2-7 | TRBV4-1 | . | TGCGCCAGCAGCCAAGATCGGCGGGGGGGCCGATACGAGCAGTACTTC | CASSQDRRGGRYEQYF
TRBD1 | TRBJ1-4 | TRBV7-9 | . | TGTGCCAGCAGCGGGCGGACAGGGGGCAATGAAAAACTGTTTTTT | CASSGRTGGNEKLFF
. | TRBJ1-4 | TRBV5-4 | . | TGTGCCAGCAGCGCCCGGGGAGGGGCCCCTGAAAAACTGTTTTTT | CASSARGGAPEKLFF
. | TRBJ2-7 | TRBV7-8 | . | TGTGCCAGCGAGGGAGACTTTTCCTACGAGCAGTACTTC | CASEGDFSYEQYF
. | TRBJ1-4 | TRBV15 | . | TGTGCCACCAGCAGAGAAGGCAGCGTTGCAACTAATGAAAAACTGTTTTTT | CATSREGSVATNEKLFF
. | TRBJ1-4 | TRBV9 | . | TGTGCCAGCAACCGTAGAGGGGGGGATGCAACTAATGAAAAACTGTTTTTT | CASNRRGGDATNEKLFF
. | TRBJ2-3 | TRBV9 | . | TGTGCCAGCAGCCCCCGGAAGACAGACACAGATACGCAGTATTTT | CASSPRKTDTDTQYF
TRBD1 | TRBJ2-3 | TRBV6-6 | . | TGTGCCAGCGCCCGGGACAGGAGCACAGATACGCAGTATTTT | CASARDRSTDTQYF
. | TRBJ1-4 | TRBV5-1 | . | TGCGCCAGCGCCCCAGGGTTAACTAATGAAAAACTGTTTTTT | CASAPGLTNEKLFF
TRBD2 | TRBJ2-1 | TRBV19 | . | TGTGCCAGTAGACTAAGCGGGGGATCCTACAATGAGCAGTTCTTC | CASRLSGGSYNEQFF
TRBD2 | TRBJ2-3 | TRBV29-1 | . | TGCAGCGCCCTGGGGCTAGCGGGGGGGCAGGGTACAGATACGCAGTATTTT | CSALGLAGGQGTDTQYF